Below are 7 T cell receptor beta chains sequenced from a single sample in a study of early T cells in non-severe SARS-CoV-2 infection. MiXCR, applied by TCRdb to the 5' RACE reads, yields one record per CDR3 protein. The repertoire holds 35,000 to 50,000 distinct CDR3 sequences, 20% to 25% seen once, with around 5% in the top ten. Sequenced here: whole blood, sampled at baseline. These TCRs come from an adult who was a healthcare worker with PCR-confirmed SARS-CoV-2 infection or an uninfected control (not recorded which).

The sample holds a few counts of this clonotype. The chain uses TRBV12-3 or TRBV12-4 and TRBJ2-7, with D possibly being TRBD2 (6 bases). The CDR3 covers 13 residues. Trimming took off 3 bases at V and 0 bases at J, with 6 bases between the two ends. This chain's CDR3 is CASSFGSSYEQYF. The DNA for the CDR3 is TGTGCCAGCAGTTTCGGGAGCTCCTACGAGCAGTACTTC.

This clonotype showed up many times. V usage is TRBV20-1 and J usage is TRBJ1-5; D not certain. V gave up 3 bases and J gave up 2 bases, with 20 bases separating them. CDR1 DFQATT and CDR2 SNEGSKA come from the germline V gene (reference sequence). The CDR3 totals 17 residues. CDR3 DNA sequence: TGCAGTGCTAGCCACTCGGGATCGCTGGTTGGCAATCAGCCCCAGCATTTT. Its translation is CSASHSGSLVGNQPQHF.

This clonotype has a handful of counts. The genes are TRBV12-3 or TRBV12-4 and TRBJ2-5; unclear D gene. V gave up 5 bases and J gave up 2 bases, with 12 bases separating them. The length of the CDR3 is 14 residues. CDR3 loop: CASSPGPSQETQYF. CDR3 bases: TGTGCCAGCAGTCCCGGCCCTTCGCAAGAGACCCAGTACTTC.

This clonotype was observed a handful of times. The chain recombines TRBV20-1 with TRBJ2-7; D possibly matches TRBD1 or TRBD2 (5 bases each). The CDR3 is made up of 12 amino acids. The V gene's germline CDR1 is DFQATT and CDR2 SNEGSKA (reference sequence). V lost 6 bases to trimming and J lost 2 bases, with 11 bases between them. The CDR3 here is CSAGETPYEQYF. Here the CDR3 DNA reads TGCAGTGCAGGGGAGACGCCCTACGAGCAGTACTTC.

V is TRBV7-6 and J is TRBJ1-1, with 7 nucleotides matching TRBD1. Per the germline V gene, CDR1 is SGHVS and CDR2 is FNYEAQ. The CDR3 has 12 residues. The V gene end was trimmed by 5 bases and the J gene end by 5 bases; junction bases not matched to a gene: 2. DNA for the CDR3: TGTGCCAGCAGCCGACAGGGAACTGAAGCTTTCTTT. This gives the protein CASSRQGTEAFF.

V usage is TRBV7-8 and J usage is TRBJ1-2, with D maybe TRBD1 (5 bases). This CDR3 is 15 amino acids long. Trimming removed 4 bases from V and 2 bases from J, with 14 bases in between. CDR1 is SGHVS, CDR2 FQNEAQ, per germline. The CDR3 sequence is CASSSQIGANYGYTF. The CDR3 nucleotides are TGTGCCAGCAGCTCCCAAATTGGGGCCAACTATGGCTACACCTTC.

V usage is TRBV4-2 and J usage is TRBJ1-4; TRBD1 is a possible D gene (6 bases). The germline V and J ends were trimmed by 4 bases and 7 bases, with 16 bases remaining between them. Germline values: CDR1 LGHNA, CDR2 YNFKEQ. The CDR3 is 15 residues long. The CDR3 DNA reads as TGTGCCAGCAGCCCCGGACAGACAGACTTTGAAAAACTGTTTTTT. Protein sequence: CASSPGQTDFEKLFF.